What follows are 19 T cell receptor beta chains derived from one specimen sequenced in a study of cytomegalovirus exposure and HLA in healthy donors (dated by TCRdb to about 2017). The library was obtained by the immunoSEQ multiplex PCR assay. Drawn from immuneACCESS, this table holds only the in-frame rearrangements with V and J called that TCRdb kept. Clones are partly lost; checked studies trace under half to an unresolved V gene and leave the rest unexplained. Here the sample has just under 150,000 clones; about nine tenths occur a single time. The top ten clones comprise less than 5.5% of the sample. What was sequenced was PBMCs. The receptors here all came from a man between 18 and 29 years old in good health and CMV-seropositive.

The table lists this clone with a few counts. The chain joins TRBV7-9 to TRBJ2-7, with D maybe TRBD2 (5 bases). The length of the CDR3 is 12 residues. Trimming removed 4 bases at V and 4 bases at J, with 8 bases between. Germline loops: CDR1 SEHNR, CDR2 FQNEAQ (reference sequence). CDR3: CASSSSGYEQYF. For the CDR3, the DNA is TGTGCCAGCAGCTCATCGGGGTACGAGCAGTACTTC.

This clone was counted ten times or more. The chain carries TRBV20-1 and TRBJ1-3; the D is unclear. The germline CDR1 and CDR2 sequences are DFQATT and SNEGSKA (reference sequence). This CDR3 has 11 residues. CDR3: CRGPLGNTIYF. Written as DNA, the CDR3 is TGCAGGGGCCCCTTAGGAAACACCATATATTTT.

The J gene is TRBJ1-3, the V gene TRBV7-8; no reliable D call. The germline gives CDR1 SGHVS, CDR2 FQNEAQ. The CDR3 covers 14 residues. Trimming took 6 bases from V and 0 from J, leaving 9 bases between them. The CDR3 loop reads CASRRASSGNTIYF. For the CDR3, the DNA is TGTGCCAGCAGGAGGGCTTCCTCTGGAAACACCATATATTTT. The variable domain in full, completed from reference TRBV7-8 and TRBJ1-3, reads GAGVSQSPRYKVAKRGQDVALRCDPISGHVSLFWYQQALGQGPEFLTYFQNEAQLDKSGLPSDRFFAERPEGSVSTLKIQRTQQEDSAVYLCASRRASSGNTIYFGEGSWLTVV.

The V and J genes are TRBV14 and TRBJ1-3; 7 bases match TRBD1. The CDR3 runs to 14 residues. With V trimmed by 4 bases and J by 4 bases, 4 bases remained unmatched. CDR1 and CDR2 (germline): SGHDN, FVKESK. CDR3 bases: TGTGCCAGCAGCCTCAGGGGGTCCGGAAACACCATATATTTT. It codes for CASSLRGSGNTIYF.

This chain connects TRBV19 to TRBJ2-7; 8 positions match TRBD2. V dropped 4 bases and J dropped 6; count of bases not matched to a gene: 8. The length of the CDR3 is 14 residues. The germline gives CDR1 LNHDA, CDR2 SQIVND (reference sequence). The chain's CDR3 is CASSRRLASGEQYF. In DNA, the CDR3 is TGTGCCAGTAGTAGGCGACTAGCGTCGGGCGAGCAGTACTTC.

The J gene is TRBJ2-7, the V gene TRBV6-1, with 10 nucleotides matching TRBD1. Germline loops: CDR1 MNHNS, CDR2 SASEGT. After removal of 7 bases from V and 4 bases from J, the junction contained 7 bases not matched to a gene. There are 14 residues in the CDR3. CDR3 bases: TGTGCCAGCACCCTAGACAGGGGGCGATACGAGCAGTACTTC. Translation gives CASTLDRGRYEQYF.

The chain couples TRBV30 to TRBJ2-3; TRBD1 matches at 10 bases. Germline CDR1 and CDR2: GTSNPN and SVGIG (reference sequence). The junction had 7 bases not matched to a gene; V was cut back by 3 bases and J by 4 bases. The CDR3 consists of 15 residues. The CDR3 protein is CAWSATGTGADTQYF. CDR3 sequence (DNA): TGTGCCTGGAGCGCTACCGGGACAGGGGCAGATACGCAGTATTTT.

The V call is TRBV2, the J call TRBJ1-2; possible D gene TRBD1, 5 bases. Trimming stripped 7 bases from V and 4 bases from J, with 13 bases between. The CDR3 length is 13 residues. Germline loops: CDR1 SNHLY, CDR2 FYNNEI. The CDR3 nucleotides read TGTGCCAGCACCGCCCAGGGATCCTATGGCTACACCTTC. Amino acids: CASTAQGSYGYTF. The full variable domain, rest sourced from reference TRBV2 and TRBJ1-2, is EPEVTQTPSHQVTQMGQEVILRCVPISNHLYFYWYRQILGQKVEFLVSFYNNEISEKSEIFDDQFSVERPDGSNFTLKIRSTKLEDSAMYFCASTAQGSYGYTFGSGTRLTVV.

The chain joins TRBV27 to TRBJ1-6; 7 bases are a match to TRBD1. In germline, CDR1 is MNHEY, CDR2 SMNVEV (reference sequence). The CDR3 covers 15 residues. V shed 5 bases and J 3 bases; nucleotides not matched to a gene: 4. Written as DNA, the CDR3 is TGTGCCAGCAGTCCCGACAGGGTCTATAATTCACCCCTCCACTTT. It yields the protein CASSPDRVYNSPLHF.

This clone appeared once. V gene TRBV15 combines with J gene TRBJ1-2; maybe TRBD1 (5 bases). V was pared by 0 bases and J by 4 bases, with 15 bases between. The CDR3 length is 16 residues. In germline, CDR1 is LNHNV, CDR2 YYDKDF (reference sequence). DNA of the CDR3: TGTGCCACCAGCAGAGATGGGGGGGTTAGGAGCTATGGCTACACCTTC. This gives the protein CATSRDGGVRSYGYTF.

This chain links TRBV18 with TRBJ2-7, with 12 bases aligning to TRBD1. CDR3 length: 14 residues. The germline CDR1 and CDR2 sequences are KGHSH and LQKENI. With 2 bases clipped from V and 5 bases from J, the junction kept 1 base outside the gene matches. CDR3 in DNA: TGTGCCAGCTCACCAGGGACAGGGGGCGACGAGCAGTACTTC. This codes for CASSPGTGGDEQYF.

The chain has TRBV6-1 and TRBJ1-5; no firm D call. Germline CDR1 MNHNS, CDR2 SASEGT. V was clipped by 11 bases and J by 5 bases, with 13 bases between them. CDR3 length equals 12 residues. CDR3 sequence reads: CAARQSYQPQHF. The CDR3 nucleotides are TGTGCCGCCCGACAATCCTATCAGCCCCAGCATTTT.

The chain combines TRBV25-1 with TRBJ2-2; D is undetermined. Germline V gives CDR1 MGHDK, CDR2 SYGVNS. V was trimmed by 3 bases and J by 1 base, leaving 6 bases between them. The CDR3 sequence is 14 residues long. CDR3 nucleotides: TGTGCCAGCAGTGATACGGTGAACACCGGGGAGCTGTTTTTT. It translates to CASSDTVNTGELFF.

The genes are TRBV5-4 and TRBJ2-1, with TRBD2 matching 9 bases. The CDR3 contains 15 residues. Germline CDR1 reads SGHNT; CDR2 reads YYREEE (reference sequence). V shed 0 bases, J shed 4 bases, and the junction held 2 bases outside the gene matches. The CDR3 DNA follows: TGTGCCAGCAGCTTGGCAGCGGGGGGTTACAATGAGCAGTTCTTC. This sequence encodes CASSLAAGGYNEQFF.

The rearrangement joins TRBV30 to TRBJ2-1; no definite D call. The V gene's germline CDR1 is GTSNPN and CDR2 SVGIG (reference sequence). V was shortened by 0 bases and J by 10 bases, with 10 bases between the two germline ends. The CDR3 contains 12 residues. CDR3 region: CAWSVRGREQFF. CDR3 DNA: TGTGCCTGGAGTGTACGAGGAAGAGAGCAGTTCTTC.

The rearrangement uses TRBV27 and TRBJ1-6, with D perhaps TRBD1 (5 bases). V was trimmed by 6 bases and J by 5 bases, leaving 14 bases between them. The CDR3 extends over 15 amino acids. CDR1 is MNHEY, CDR2 SMNVEV, per germline (reference sequence). The CDR3 loop reads CASRSGIRDNSPLHF. CDR3 coding DNA: TGTGCCAGCAGATCAGGGATAAGGGATAATTCACCCCTCCACTTT.

The gene calls are TRBV30 and TRBJ1-4; no clear D. CDR1 GTSNPN and CDR2 SVGIG come from the germline V gene (reference sequence). This CDR3 is built from 13 residues. V dropped 3 bases and J dropped 7 bases, with 12 bases sitting between them. The CDR3: CAWRGLPGEKLFF. The CDR3 nucleotides read TGTGCCTGGAGGGGCCTACCCGGTGAAAAACTGTTTTTT.

This chain connects TRBV5-4 to TRBJ1-3; D unclear. V lost 2 bases to trimming and J lost 3 bases, with 15 bases between them. Germline-derived CDR1 and CDR2 are SGHNT and YYREEE (reference sequence). CDR3 length: 16 residues. The chain's CDR3 is CASSFRTEVGGNTIYF. The CDR3 coding sequence is TGTGCCAGCAGCTTTCGGACTGAAGTCGGTGGAAACACCATATATTTT.

This clone was seen only once. The rearrangement links TRBV9 to TRBJ1-6, with D perhaps matching TRBD1 (6 bases). The CDR3 has 15 amino acids. Germline lookup yields CDR1 SGDLS and CDR2 YYNGEE. Deletions cut 2 bases from V and 7 bases from J, with 13 bases between. The CDR3 DNA is TGTGCCAGCAGCGTGGATGGACAGACCAATTCACCCCTCCACTTT. Residues: CASSVDGQTNSPLHF.